These T cell receptor beta chains were read from a single sample in a study of cytomegalovirus exposure and HLA in healthy donors. Some clones are missing from TCRdb's copy, which holds only in-frame ones; the method was immunoSEQ multiplex PCR. The sample data list approximately 190,000 clones. The source material was PBMCs. The receptor set was obtained from a man aged 25-40 years in good health and CMV-seronegative. The CDR3 runs from the conserved cysteine through the conserved F or W. A D gene is named only where the DNA matches it firmly.

TRBD1 | TRBJ2-3 | TRBV10-1 | TGCGCCAGCCAGGACAGGGCTCGAACAGATACGCAGTATTTT | CASQDRARTDTQYF
NA | TRBJ2-7 | TRBV4-1 | TGCGCCAGCAGCCAAGGGTCCTCGCAGGGGACACCCTACGAGCAGTACTTC | CASSQGSSQGTPYEQYF
TRBD1 | TRBJ2-3 | TRBV30 | TGTGCCTGGCAGCCGGGACAGGGGTCAACCACAGATACGCAGTATTTT | CAWQPGQGSTTDTQYF
TRBD1 | TRBJ2-2 | TRBV2 | TGTGCCAGCAGTGATGAGGGACAGGGGGACGAGGAGCTGTTTTTT | CASSDEGQGDEELFF
NA | TRBJ1-1 | TRBV29-1 | TGCAGCGTTGGGTCCAGGGACATGAACACTGAAGCTTTCTTT | CSVGSRDMNTEAFF
NA | TRBJ1-2 | TRBV28 | TGTGCCAGCAGTTCCTACCCGACTGCTAACTATGGCTACACCTTC | CASSSYPTANYGYTF
TRBD1 | TRBJ1-4 | TRBV6-6 | TGTGCCAGCAGTTCCCACCAGGGGGGAACTAATGAAAAACTGTTTTTT | CASSSHQGGTNEKLFF
TRBD1 | TRBJ1-2 | TRBV11-3 | TGTGCCAGCACTGAGTCCTCGGACAGGGGTACTTTGGGGCTAGTAGGCTACACCTTC | CASTESSDRGTLGLVGYTF
NA | TRBJ2-3 | TRBV27 | TGTGCCAGCCTGGTACAGGGCTCAGATACGCAGTATTTT | CASLVQGSDTQYF
NA | TRBJ2-7 | TRBV28 | TGTGCCAGCAGCCAACCCAGCTCCTACGAGCAGTACTTC | CASSQPSSYEQYF
TRBD2 | TRBJ2-6 | TRBV5-1 | TGCGCCAGTGTCCGCGGGGGCTCTGGGGCCAACGTCCTGACTTTC | CASVRGGSGANVLTF
TRBD2 | TRBJ2-7 | TRBV19 | TGTGCCAGTAGTATGACTACTAGCGGGGGCTACGAGCAGTACTTC | CASSMTTSGGYEQYF
NA | TRBJ2-7 | TRBV2 | TGTGCCAGCACCCCCCCGACAGGAACCTACGAGCAGTACTTC | CASTPPTGTYEQYF
TRBD2 | TRBJ2-1 | TRBV5-4 | TGTGCCAGCAGCTATAAAGCGGGGGGGCCGGATAATGAGCAGTTCTTC | CASSYKAGGPDNEQFF
NA | TRBJ1-3 | TRBV19 | TGTGCCAGTAGTATTTCCGACGGGAACTCTGGAAACACCATATATTTT | CASSISDGNSGNTIYF
TRBD2 | TRBJ2-1 | TRBV30 | TGTGCCTGGAGTGTGGGGCTAGCGGGAGGGAATGAGCAGTTCTTC | CAWSVGLAGGNEQFF
TRBD2 | TRBJ2-1 | TRBV19 | TGTGCCAGTAGTCCAGGACTAGGCTATGAGCAGTTCTTC | CASSPGLGYEQFF
TRBD2 | TRBJ2-3 | TRBV5-8 | TGTGCCAGCAGCGCCTTAGCGGGGGGCACAGATACGCAGTATTTT | CASSALAGGTDTQYF
TRBD1 | TRBJ1-5 | TRBV7-2 | TGTGCCAGCAGCCTAGGACAGGGCAGTCAGCCCCAGCATTTT | CASSLGQGSQPQHF
NA | TRBJ1-2 | TRBV10-1 | TGCGCCAGCAGTGAGTCGAAGTACCAGGCGGGCTACACCTTC | CASSESKYQAGYTF
NA | TRBJ2-2 | TRBV7-9 | TGTGCCAGCAGCTTTATACTGGCGAACACCGGGGAGCTGTTTTTT | CASSFILANTGELFF
NA | TRBJ1-1 | TRBV29-1 | TGCAGCGGTCAGGAATTCATGAACACTGAAGCTTTCTTT | CSGQEFMNTEAFF
TRBD1 | TRBJ1-4 | TRBV9 | TGTGCCAGCAGCGTAGAGGGACAGCTTAATGAAAAACTGTTTTTT | CASSVEGQLNEKLFF
NA | TRBJ1-2 | TRBV29-1 | TGCAGCGTAGGACTGAGATTAAACTATGGCTACACCTTC | CSVGLRLNYGYTF
NA | TRBJ2-3 | TRBV5-4 | TGTGCCAGCAGCCTGGGGGGGCCAGGGGGGAGCACAGATACGCAGTATTTT | CASSLGGPGGSTDTQYF
NA | TRBJ2-5 | TRBV7-9 | TGTGCCAGCAGCCCCCTGGGCTCTGCCGAGACCCAGTACTTC | CASSPLGSAETQYF
TRBD1 | TRBJ1-2 | TRBV11-3 | TGTGCCAGCAGCTTAGGGGACAGACCCAACTATGGCTACACCTTC | CASSLGDRPNYGYTF
TRBD2 | TRBJ2-7 | TRBV30 | TGTGCCTGGACTGGGGGACTAGCGGGAGGCGAGCAGTACTTC | CAWTGGLAGGEQYF
TRBD1 | TRBJ1-2 | TRBV29-1 | TGCAGCGCGGACAGGGCCGGGGGCTACACCTTC | CSADRAGGYTF